This T cell receptor beta chain is drawn from a study of T cells of healthy individuals. From the 5' RACE reads, TCRdb called clonotypes with MiXCR, one entry per CDR3 protein. The sample consists of approximately 50,000 distinct CDR3 sequences, roughly 14% of them appearing once. Germline V gene data show CDR1 as SGHTA and CDR2 as FQGNSA. CDR3 length: 16 residues. Trimming at V came to 8 bases and at J to 4 bases, leaving 15 bases not matched to a gene. This clonotype occurred many times. This clonotype was obtained from a human donor in good health. The J gene is TRBJ2-3, the V gene TRBV7-2, with 7 bases fitting TRBD1. The CDR3 DNA reads TGTGCCAGCCTTCCGGAGTGGACAGGAGTCCCAGATACGCAGTATTTT. Protein sequence: CASLPEWTGVPDTQYF.